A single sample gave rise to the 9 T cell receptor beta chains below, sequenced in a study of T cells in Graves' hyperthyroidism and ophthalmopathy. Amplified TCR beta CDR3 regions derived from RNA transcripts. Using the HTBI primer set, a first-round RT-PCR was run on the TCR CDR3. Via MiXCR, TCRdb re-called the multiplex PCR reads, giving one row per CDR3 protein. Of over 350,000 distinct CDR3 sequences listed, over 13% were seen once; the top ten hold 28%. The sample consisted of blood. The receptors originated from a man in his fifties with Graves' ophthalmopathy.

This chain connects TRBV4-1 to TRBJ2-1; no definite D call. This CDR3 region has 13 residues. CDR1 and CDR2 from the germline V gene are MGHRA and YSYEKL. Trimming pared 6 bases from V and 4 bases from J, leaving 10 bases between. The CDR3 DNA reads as TGCGCCAGCAGTAAGTCCCCATACAATGAGCAGTTCTTC. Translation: CASSKSPYNEQFF.

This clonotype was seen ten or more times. CDR3 region: CASSNGQTYEQYF. As DNA, the CDR3 is TGTGCCAGTAGCAATGGACAGACCTACGAGCAGTACTTC. The rearrangement joins TRBV19 to TRBJ2-7, with a tentative D call TRBD1 (6 bases). This CDR3 spans 13 amino acids. The V end lost 6 bases, the J end lost 2 bases, and 11 bases lay between the germline ends. Germline V lookup: CDR1 LNHDA, CDR2 SQIVND (reference sequence).

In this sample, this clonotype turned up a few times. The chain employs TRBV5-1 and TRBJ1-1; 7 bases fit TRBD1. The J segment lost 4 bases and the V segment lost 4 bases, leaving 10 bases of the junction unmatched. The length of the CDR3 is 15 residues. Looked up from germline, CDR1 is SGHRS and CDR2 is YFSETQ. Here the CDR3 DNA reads TGCGCCAGCAGCCTCGGGCAGGGGGTCATCACTGAAGCTTTCTTT. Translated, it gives CASSLGQGVITEAFF.

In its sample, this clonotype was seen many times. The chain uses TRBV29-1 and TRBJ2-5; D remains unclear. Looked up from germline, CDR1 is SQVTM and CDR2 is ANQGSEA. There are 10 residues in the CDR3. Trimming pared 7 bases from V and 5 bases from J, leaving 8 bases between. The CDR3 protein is CSGVTETQYF. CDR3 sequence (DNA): TGCAGCGGTGTGACCGAGACCCAGTACTTC.

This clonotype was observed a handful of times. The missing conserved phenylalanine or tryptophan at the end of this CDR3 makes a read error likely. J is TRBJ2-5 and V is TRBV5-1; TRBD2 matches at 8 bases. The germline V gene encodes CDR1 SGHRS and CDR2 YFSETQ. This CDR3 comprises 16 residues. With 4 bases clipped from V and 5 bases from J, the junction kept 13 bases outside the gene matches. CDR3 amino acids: CASSPLTSAARETQYL. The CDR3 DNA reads TGCGCCAGCAGCCCGCTGACTAGCGCTGCGCGGGAGACCCAGTACCTC.

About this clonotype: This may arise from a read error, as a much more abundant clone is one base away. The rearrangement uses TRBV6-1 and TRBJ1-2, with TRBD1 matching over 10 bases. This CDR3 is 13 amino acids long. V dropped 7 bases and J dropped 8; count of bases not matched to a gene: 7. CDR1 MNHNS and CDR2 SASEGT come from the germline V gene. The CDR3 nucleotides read TGTGCCAGCACACCCGGGACAGGGGACGGCTACACCTTC. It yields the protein CASTPGTGDGYTF.

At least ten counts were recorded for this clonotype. Written as DNA, the CDR3 is TGTGCCAGCAGCCCTGGGGCACCGGGCGGCTACGAGCAGTACTTC. It encodes CASSPGAPGGYEQYF. The genes are TRBV3-1 and TRBJ2-7, with D maybe TRBD1 (5 bases). There are 15 residues in the CDR3. V shed 4 bases and J shed 3 bases, with 16 bases lying between them. Germline assignment: CDR1 LGHDT and CDR2 YNNKEL (reference sequence).

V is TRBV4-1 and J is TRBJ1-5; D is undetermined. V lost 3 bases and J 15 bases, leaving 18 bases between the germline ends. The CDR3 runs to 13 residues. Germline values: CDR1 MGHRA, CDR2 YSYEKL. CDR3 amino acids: CASSQSAEAVRHF. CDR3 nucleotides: TGCGCCAGCAGCCAGAGCGCCGAGGCGGTACGGCATTTT.

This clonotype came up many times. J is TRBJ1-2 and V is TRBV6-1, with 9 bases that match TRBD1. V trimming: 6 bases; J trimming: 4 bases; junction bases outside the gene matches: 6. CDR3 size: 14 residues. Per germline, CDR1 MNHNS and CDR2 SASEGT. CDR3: CASRGTGPIYGYTF. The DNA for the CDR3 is TGTGCCAGCAGGGGGACAGGGCCGATCTATGGCTACACCTTC.